Below are 17 T cell receptor beta chains sequenced from a single sample in a study of shared clonotypes between healthy human individuals. Data came from immunoSEQ multiplex PCR; TCRdb stores just in-frame clones and leaves some out. The sample carries roughly 1.4 million clones, approximately 98.5% recorded once. The sequenced material came from naive CD4+ T cells sorted from blood. Subset of the sample: CD45RA+ positively selected. These receptors came from a man aged 30-40 years in good health.

The chain combines TRBV19 with TRBJ2-7, with 8 bases matching TRBD2. This CDR3 is built from 14 residues. The V gene end was trimmed by 0 bases and the J gene end by 6 bases; junction bases not matched to a gene: 4. The V gene's germline CDR1 is LNHDA and CDR2 SQIVND (reference sequence). CDR3 in DNA: TGTGCCAGTAGTATAGATCCCAGCGGGGGCGAGCAGTACTTC. Its translation is CASSIDPSGGEQYF.

For the CDR3, the DNA is TGTGCCAGCAGCTTTCTCGGGGTTGGGGTGCAAGAGACCCAGTACTTC. Protein product: CASSFLGVGVQETQYF. The chain has TRBV5-5 and TRBJ2-5; D is perhaps TRBD2 (5 bases). The length of the CDR3 is 16 residues. Germline V CDR1 and CDR2: SGHKS, YYEKEE (reference sequence). V was cut by 2 bases and J by 2 bases, with 16 bases left in between.

The chain combines TRBV5-1 with TRBJ2-2; D perhaps matches TRBD2 (6 bases). Germline-derived CDR1 and CDR2 are SGHRS and YFSETQ. The CDR3 contains 13 residues. V was trimmed by 5 bases and J by 2 bases, leaving 7 bases between them. The CDR3 region has the DNA TGCGCCAGCAGGGAGGGAAACACCGGGGAGCTGTTTTTT. It yields the protein CASREGNTGELFF. Full variable domain (remainder filled in from reference TRBV5-1 and TRBJ2-2): KAGVTQTPRYLIKTRGQQVTLSCSPISGHRSVSWYQQTPGQGLQFLFEYFSETQRNKGNFPGRFSGRQFSNSRSEMNVSTLELGDSALYLCASREGNTGELFFGEGSRLTVL.

This chain uses TRBV9 with TRBJ2-4; D may be TRBD1 (6 bases). Trimming took 3 bases from V and 7 from J, leaving 14 bases between them. The germline CDR1 and CDR2 sequences are SGDLS and YYNGEE. This CDR3 region has 14 residues. The CDR3 region is CASSGLQGLNIQYF. Here the CDR3 DNA reads TGTGCCAGCAGCGGGTTACAGGGTTTGAACATTCAGTACTTC.

V usage is TRBV9 and J usage is TRBJ1-1; D uncertain. V was pared by 0 bases and J by 5 bases, with 14 bases between. Germline CDR1 reads SGDLS; CDR2 reads YYNGEE. The CDR3 totals 15 residues. The CDR3 bases are TGTGCCAGCAGCGTAGGTGCCCAACTGGGGACTGAAGCTTTCTTT. Translation gives CASSVGAQLGTEAFF.

This chain joins TRBV19 and TRBJ2-7; 10 bases are a match to TRBD2. This CDR3 spans 15 amino acids. V was pared by 5 bases and J by 4 bases, with 8 bases of the junction left unmatched. Germline-derived CDR1 and CDR2 are LNHDA and SQIVND (reference sequence). CDR3 sequence: CASSGPGTSVYEQYF. The CDR3 DNA sequence: TGTGCCAGTAGTGGACCCGGGACTAGCGTTTACGAGCAGTACTTC.

This clone appeared a single time. The chain has TRBV29-1 and TRBJ2-3; TRBD2 aligns across 10 bases. This CDR3 is built from 13 residues. Germline CDR1 SQVTM, CDR2 ANQGSEA. Trimming removed 7 bases from V and 6 bases from J; junction bases left unmatched: 7. CDR3 in amino acids: CSAQREGRDTQYF. As DNA, the CDR3 is TGCAGCGCCCAGCGGGAGGGCCGTGATACGCAGTATTTT.

The rearrangement links TRBV11-2 to TRBJ2-7; 12 nucleotides match TRBD2. Unmatched junction bases numbered 4, after V lost 6 bases and J lost 4 bases. CDR3 length equals 14 residues. Germline CDR1 reads SGHAT; CDR2 reads FQNNGV. The CDR3 loop is CASRTGTSGYEQYF. In DNA, the CDR3 is TGTGCCAGCAGGACCGGGACTAGCGGGTACGAGCAGTACTTC.

Note on this clone: Additional DNA sequences in this sample encode the identical CDR3. The chain joins TRBV5-1 to TRBJ1-1; D is uncertain. Trimming pared 4 bases from V and 1 base from J, leaving 8 bases between. The CDR3 contains 13 residues. Germline CDR1 and CDR2: SGHRS and YFSETQ. The CDR3 DNA reads as TGCGCCAGCAGCCGAGACAAGAACACTGAAGCTTTCTTT. Protein product: CASSRDKNTEAFF.

This clone came up once. CDR3 in DNA: TGTGCCAGCAGTTACCCCAGATTAATCACAGATACGCAGTATTTT. It codes for CASSYPRLITDTQYF. The rearrangement links TRBV6-5 to TRBJ2-3; D remains unclear. V shed 2 bases and J shed 2 bases, with 11 bases lying between them. Germline CDR1 reads MNHEY; CDR2 reads SVGAGI. The length of the CDR3 is 15 residues.

The chain couples TRBV2 to TRBJ1-5; TRBD1 matches at 7 bases. The CDR3 runs to 15 residues. Losses at the gene ends were 6 bases for V and 4 bases for J; bases not matched to a gene: 9. Germline values: CDR1 SNHLY, CDR2 FYNNEI. In DNA, the CDR3 is TGTGCCAGCAGCTATCAGGGGGGCGGGAATCAGCCCCAGCATTTT. Residues: CASSYQGGGNQPQHF.

The chain combines TRBV6-6 with TRBJ1-2; D not resolved. Germline lookup yields CDR1 MNHNY and CDR2 SVGAGI (reference sequence). The ends were cut back, 4 bases at V and 4 bases at J, with 10 bases in the middle. The CDR3 runs 13 residues. The CDR3 DNA sequence: TGTGCCAGCAGTTTACCAGGTCGCTATGGCTACACCTTC. Its protein is CASSLPGRYGYTF.

This clone has only one observation. This sequence joins TRBV5-1 and TRBJ2-3; 8 nucleotides line up with TRBD1. The V gene's germline CDR1 is SGHRS and CDR2 YFSETQ. The CDR3 sequence is 16 residues long. Unmatched junction bases numbered 9, after V lost 2 bases and J lost 4 bases. CDR3 in amino acids: CASSFADRVDADTQYF. The DNA for the CDR3 is TGCGCCAGCAGCTTCGCGGACAGGGTAGACGCAGATACGCAGTATTTT.

The chain is built from TRBV2 and TRBJ1-2, with 7 bases fitting TRBD1. The ends lost 5 bases at V and 3 bases at J; junction bases unmatched: 3. The germline CDR1 and CDR2 sequences are SNHLY and FYNNEI. CDR3 size: 13 residues. Here the CDR3 reads CASSRQGDYGYTF. The DNA for the CDR3 is TGTGCCAGCAGTCGACAGGGCGACTATGGCTACACCTTC.

The rearrangement joins TRBV10-1 to TRBJ2-7, with D unclear. The germline V gene encodes CDR1 WNHNN and CDR2 SYGVQD (reference sequence). There are 14 residues in the CDR3. The V end was cut by 6 bases, the J end by 6 bases, with 18 bases between. The DNA for the CDR3 is TGCGCCAGCAGCCCGAAGGTAGCCACCCTCGAGCAGTACTTC. Translated, it gives CASSPKVATLEQYF.

The V and J genes are TRBV7-3 and TRBJ2-2; perhaps TRBD1 as D (6 bases). Trimming left V 2 bases short and J 6 bases short, with 16 bases between. CDR1 is SGHTA, CDR2 FQGTGA, per germline. There are 16 residues in the CDR3. The CDR3 sequence is CASSLDSTGGPGELFF. The DNA of the CDR3 is TGTGCCAGCAGCTTAGATTCGACAGGTGGTCCCGGGGAGCTGTTTTTT.

Here the CDR3 DNA reads TGTGCCAGCAGCTTTGGCGGAGGGGGCGGGTACGAGCAGTACTTC. Translation gives CASSFGGGGGYEQYF. The chain combines TRBV5-8 with TRBJ2-7; D perhaps matches TRBD1 (7 bases). In germline, CDR1 is SGHTS, CDR2 YDEGEE. The CDR3 covers 15 residues. V dropped 2 bases and J dropped 4 bases, with 16 bases sitting between them.